This TCR beta chain was sequenced in a study of blood T cell repertoires in COVID-19. The wider study: Nucleic acid was either cDNA or gDNA, and it came from T cells, B-cell-depleted T cells, or PBMCs.

The CDR3 runs 14 residues. Germline V CDR1 and CDR2: LNHDA, SQIVND (reference sequence). Trimming removed 4 bases from V and 3 bases from J, with 10 bases in between. Study processing details: Nucleated cell counts were estimated from reference gene primer amplification. The data were produced by immunoSEQ multiplex PCR, yet TCRdb's version contains in-frame clones alone and is incomplete. V and J calls and clone size are as listed in that table; D and trimming were resolved from the DNA. The sample has over 200,000 clones; roughly nine tenths are singletons. The chain uses TRBV19 and TRBJ1-5; D perhaps matches TRBD1 (5 bases). The source material was peripheral blood. The origin of this receptor is a man aged 35 to 55 with active or convalescent COVID-19. Here the CDR3 DNA reads TGTGCCAGTAGTACCACAGGTCACAATCAGCCCCAGCATTTT. Translating it yields CASSTTGHNQPQHF.